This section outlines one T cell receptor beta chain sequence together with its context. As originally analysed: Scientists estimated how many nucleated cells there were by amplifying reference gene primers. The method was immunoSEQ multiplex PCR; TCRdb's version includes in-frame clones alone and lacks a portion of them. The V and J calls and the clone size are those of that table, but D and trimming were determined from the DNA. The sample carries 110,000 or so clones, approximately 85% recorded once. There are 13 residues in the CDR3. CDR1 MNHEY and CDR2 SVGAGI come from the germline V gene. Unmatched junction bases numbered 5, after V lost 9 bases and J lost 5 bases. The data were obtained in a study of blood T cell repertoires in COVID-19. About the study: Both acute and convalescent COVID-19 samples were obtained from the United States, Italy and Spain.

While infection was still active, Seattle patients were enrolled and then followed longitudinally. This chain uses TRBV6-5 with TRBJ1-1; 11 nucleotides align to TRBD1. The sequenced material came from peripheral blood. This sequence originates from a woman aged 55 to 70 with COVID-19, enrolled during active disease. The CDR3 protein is CASGQGAPTEAFF. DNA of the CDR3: TGTGCCAGTGGACAGGGGGCGCCGACTGAAGCTTTCTTT.